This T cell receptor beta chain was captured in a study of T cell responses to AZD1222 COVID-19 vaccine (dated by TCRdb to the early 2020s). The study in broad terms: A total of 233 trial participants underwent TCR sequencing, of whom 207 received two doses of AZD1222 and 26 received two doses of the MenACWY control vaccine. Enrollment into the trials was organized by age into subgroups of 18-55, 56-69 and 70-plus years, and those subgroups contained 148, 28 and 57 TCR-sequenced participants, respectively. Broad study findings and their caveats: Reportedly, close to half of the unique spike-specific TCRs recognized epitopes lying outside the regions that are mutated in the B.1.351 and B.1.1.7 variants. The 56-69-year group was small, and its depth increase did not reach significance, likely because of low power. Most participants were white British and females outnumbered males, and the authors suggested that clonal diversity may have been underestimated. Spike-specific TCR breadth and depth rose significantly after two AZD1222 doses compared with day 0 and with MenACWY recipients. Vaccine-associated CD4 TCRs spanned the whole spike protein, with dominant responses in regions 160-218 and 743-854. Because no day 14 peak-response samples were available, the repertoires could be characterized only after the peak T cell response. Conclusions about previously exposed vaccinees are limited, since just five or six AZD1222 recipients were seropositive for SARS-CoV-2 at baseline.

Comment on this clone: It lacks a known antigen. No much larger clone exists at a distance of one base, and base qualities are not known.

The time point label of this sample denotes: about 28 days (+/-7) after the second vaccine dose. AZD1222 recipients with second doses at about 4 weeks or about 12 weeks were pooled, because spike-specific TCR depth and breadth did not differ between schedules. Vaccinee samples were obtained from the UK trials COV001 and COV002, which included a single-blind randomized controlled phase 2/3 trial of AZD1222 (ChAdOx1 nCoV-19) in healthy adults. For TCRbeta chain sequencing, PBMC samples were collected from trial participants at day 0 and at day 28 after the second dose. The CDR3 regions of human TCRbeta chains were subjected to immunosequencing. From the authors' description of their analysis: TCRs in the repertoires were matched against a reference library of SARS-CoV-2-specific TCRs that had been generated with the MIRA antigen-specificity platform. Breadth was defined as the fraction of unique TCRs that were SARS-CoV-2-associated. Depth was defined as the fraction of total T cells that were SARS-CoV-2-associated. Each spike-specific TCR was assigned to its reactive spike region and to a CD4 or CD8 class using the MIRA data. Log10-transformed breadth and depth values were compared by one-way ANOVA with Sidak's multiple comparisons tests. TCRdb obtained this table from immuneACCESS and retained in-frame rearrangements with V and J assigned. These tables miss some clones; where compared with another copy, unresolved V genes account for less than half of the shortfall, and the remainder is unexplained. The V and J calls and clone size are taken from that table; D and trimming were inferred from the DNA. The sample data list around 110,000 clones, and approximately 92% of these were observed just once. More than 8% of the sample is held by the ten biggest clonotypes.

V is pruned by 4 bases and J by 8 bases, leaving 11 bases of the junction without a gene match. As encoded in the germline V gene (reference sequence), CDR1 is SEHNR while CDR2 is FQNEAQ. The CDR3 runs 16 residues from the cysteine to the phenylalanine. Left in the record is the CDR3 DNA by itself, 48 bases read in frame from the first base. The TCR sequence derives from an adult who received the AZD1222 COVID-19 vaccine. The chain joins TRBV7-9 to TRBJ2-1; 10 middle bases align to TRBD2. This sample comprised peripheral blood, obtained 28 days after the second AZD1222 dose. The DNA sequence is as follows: TGTGCCAGCAGCTCCGTTTTTGGAGCGGGGGGGCATGAGCAGTTCTTC. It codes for CASSSVFGAGGHEQFF.